The 15 T cell receptor beta chains below come from one sample, sequenced in a study of shared clonotypes between healthy human individuals. Profiling relied on immunoSEQ multiplex PCR, and the TCRdb table lists in-frame clones only, not all of them. The profile shows around 750,000 clones, around 67% of them singletons. Sequencing used memory CD4+ T cells sorted from blood. As for subset: CD45RA-negative fraction. The source is a young woman in good health.

The CDR3 DNA reads as TGTGCCAGCAGCCAAGAGGGATACGGGCGGGAGCTGTTTTTT. Translated: CASSQEGYGRELFF. The rearrangement joins TRBV14 to TRBJ2-2; no definite D call. Germline V gene lookup returns CDR1 SGHDN and CDR2 FVKESK. The CDR3 has 14 residues. With 0 bases removed from V and 9 bases from J, the gap between germline ends came to 11 bases.

The gene calls are TRBV25-1 and TRBJ2-7, with a weak D call TRBD2 (6 bases). Per germline, CDR1 MGHDK and CDR2 SYGVNS. CDR3 length: 12 amino acids. V was clipped by 9 bases and J by 4 bases, with 13 bases between them. The CDR3: CARGGGPYEQYF. CDR3 DNA: TGTGCCAGGGGGGGAGGACCTTACGAGCAGTACTTC.

The chain combines TRBV5-1 with TRBJ1-2; the D gene is possibly TRBD1 (5 bases). The V gene's germline CDR1 is SGHRS and CDR2 YFSETQ. Trimming cost V 3 bases and J 7 bases, with 13 bases left between them. The CDR3 sequence is 13 residues long. Here the CDR3 DNA reads TGCGCCAGCAGCTCATGGTTGGGGGGTGGCTACACCTTC. Translating it yields CASSSWLGGGYTF.

This sequence joins TRBV29-1 and TRBJ2-5; maybe TRBD1 (6 bases). V lost 8 bases and J 4 bases, leaving 17 bases between the germline ends. Germline CDR1 and CDR2: SQVTM and ANQGSEA. This CDR3 has 13 residues. Here the CDR3 DNA reads TGCAGCTCACGTCCAGGGGACCTAGAGACCCAGTACTTC. Its translation: CSSRPGDLETQYF. The complete variable domain, with remaining parts taken from reference TRBV29-1 and TRBJ2-5, reads SAVISQKPSRDICQRGTSLTIQCQVDSQVTMMFWYRQQPGQSLTLIATANQGSEATYESGFVIDKFPISRPNLTFSTLTVSNMSPEDSSIYLCSSRPGDLETQYFGPGTRLLVL.

This chain joins TRBV5-4 and TRBJ2-1, with 11 positions matching TRBD2. There are 17 residues in the CDR3. The J segment lost 8 bases and the V segment lost 0 bases, leaving 10 bases of the junction unmatched. CDR1 and CDR2 from the germline V gene are SGHNT and YYREEE (reference sequence). The chain's CDR3 is CASSLALLAGARDEQFF. CDR3 in DNA: TGTGCCAGCAGCTTGGCCCTACTAGCGGGAGCTCGGGATGAGCAGTTCTTC.

The rearrangement links TRBV27 to TRBJ2-6, with D perhaps being TRBD1 or TRBD2 (5 bases each). V was shortened by 4 bases and J by 1 base, with 20 bases between the two germline ends. The CDR3 has 19 residues. CDR1 and CDR2 from the germline V gene are MNHEY and SMNVEV (reference sequence). CDR3 DNA: TGTGCCAGCAGTTCGGCCGGGACGATTACCTTGTCTGGGGCCAACGTCCTGACTTTC. Amino acid sequence: CASSSAGTITLSGANVLTF. The whole variable domain, filled in from reference TRBV27 and TRBJ2-6, reads EAQVTQNPRYLITVTGKKLTVTCSQNMNHEYMSWYRQDPGLGLRQIYYSMNVEVTDKGDVPEGYKVSRKEKRNFPLILESPSPNQTSLYFCASSSAGTITLSGANVLTFGAGSRLTVL.

The genes are TRBV9 and TRBJ2-5; no reliable D call. This CDR3 has 12 amino acids. V lost 4 bases and J lost 5, with 9 bases in between. The V gene's germline CDR1 is SGDLS and CDR2 YYNGEE. The CDR3 nucleotides read TGTGCCAGCAGCCCTGGACGGGAGACCCAGTACTTC. Translation gives CASSPGRETQYF. Variable domain in full (rest from reference TRBV9 and TRBJ2-5): DSGVTQTPKHLITATGQRVTLRCSPRSGDLSVYWYQQSLDQGLQFLIQYYNGEERAKGNILERFSAQQFPDLHSELNLSSLELGDSALYFCASSPGRETQYFGPGTRLLVL.

As to this clone: A much larger clone lies one base from this, so it may be a read error. This chain uses TRBV6-6 with TRBJ1-4, with 11 positions matching TRBD1. V lost 5 bases, J lost 7 bases, and 6 bases stayed unmatched. The CDR3 totals 15 residues. In germline, CDR1 is MNHNY, CDR2 SVGAGI (reference sequence). The CDR3 nucleotides are TGTGCCAGCAGTAGCGCCGGGACAGGGGGTGAAAAACTGTTTTTT. Its translation: CASSSAGTGGEKLFF.

This clone was observed a handful of times. The J gene is TRBJ2-6, the V gene TRBV5-4, with 7 bases fitting TRBD1. The CDR3 contains 18 residues. Germline V lookup: CDR1 SGHNT, CDR2 YYREEE (reference sequence). With 3 bases clipped from V and 1 base from J, the junction kept 10 bases outside the gene matches. The CDR3 reads CASSWEGGAGSGANVLTF. The CDR3 DNA reads TGTGCCAGCAGCTGGGAAGGGGGCGCGGGTTCTGGGGCCAACGTCCTGACTTTC.

The V call is TRBV5-1, the J call TRBJ2-4; tentatively, D is TRBD2 (6 bases). Trimming left V 6 bases short and J 7 bases short, with 14 bases between. Germline values: CDR1 SGHRS, CDR2 YFSETQ. CDR3 length: 13 amino acids. The DNA for the CDR3 is TGCGCCAGCACCCCCGGGGAGGCGAACATTCAGTACTTC. This codes for CASTPGEANIQYF.

This clone was found a few times. The chain couples TRBV2 to TRBJ2-1; 7 positions match TRBD2. The germline V gene encodes CDR1 SNHLY and CDR2 FYNNEI. V lost 6 bases to trimming and J lost 5 bases; unmatched junction nucleotides: 7. This CDR3 spans 14 amino acids. The CDR3 protein is CASSREAGHNEQFF. CDR3 DNA: TGTGCCAGCAGCCGGGAGGCCGGGCACAATGAGCAGTTCTTC.

The chain combines TRBV6-5 with TRBJ1-2, with D unresolved. In germline, CDR1 is MNHEY, CDR2 SVGAGI. The length of the CDR3 is 13 residues. V was trimmed by 6 bases and J by 0 bases, leaving 8 bases between them. CDR3 coding DNA: TGTGCCAGCAGGCCGAACTCTAACTATGGCTACACCTTC. Amino acids: CASRPNSNYGYTF.

The chain couples TRBV5-1 to TRBJ1-1; D not resolved. This CDR3 region has 14 residues. V lost 7 bases, J lost 3 bases, and 16 bases lay in between. Germline CDR1 and CDR2: SGHRS and YFSETQ. The CDR3 sequence: CASRPGGEDTEAFF. The DNA of the CDR3 is TGCGCCAGCCGGCCGGGTGGGGAAGACACTGAAGCTTTCTTT.

The chain couples TRBV28 to TRBJ2-7, with 8 bases matching TRBD2. Germline assignment: CDR1 MDHEN and CDR2 SYDVKM. This CDR3 region has 15 residues. V gave up 6 bases and J gave up 4 bases; unmatched junction bases: 11. CDR3 in amino acids: CASSSLAGVGYEQYF. Here the CDR3 DNA reads TGTGCCAGCAGCAGCCTAGCGGGCGTGGGTTACGAGCAGTACTTC.

The chain carries TRBV7-9 and TRBJ2-5; possibly TRBD1 for D (5 bases). Germline-derived CDR1 and CDR2 are SEHNR and FQNEAQ (reference sequence). Trimming stripped 0 bases from V and 1 base from J, with 15 bases between. The CDR3 has 17 amino acids. The CDR3 loop is CASSLALKTDLQETQYF. DNA of the CDR3: TGTGCCAGCAGCTTAGCGCTTAAGACAGACCTCCAAGAGACCCAGTACTTC.